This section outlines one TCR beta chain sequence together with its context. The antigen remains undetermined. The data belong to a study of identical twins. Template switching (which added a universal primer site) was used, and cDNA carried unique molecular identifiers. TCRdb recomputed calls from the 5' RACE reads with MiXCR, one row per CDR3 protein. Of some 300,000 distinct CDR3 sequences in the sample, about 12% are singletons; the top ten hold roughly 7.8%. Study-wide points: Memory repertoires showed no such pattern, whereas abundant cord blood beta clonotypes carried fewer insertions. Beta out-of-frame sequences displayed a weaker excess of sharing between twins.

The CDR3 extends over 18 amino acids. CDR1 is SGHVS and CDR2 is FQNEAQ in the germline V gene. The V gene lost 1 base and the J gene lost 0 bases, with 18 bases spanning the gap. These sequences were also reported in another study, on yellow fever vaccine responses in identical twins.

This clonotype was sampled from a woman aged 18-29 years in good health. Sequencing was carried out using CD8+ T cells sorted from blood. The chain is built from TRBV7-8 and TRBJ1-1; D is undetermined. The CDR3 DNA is TGTGCCAGCAGCTTAGTTTACAGCCACAGCTGGATGAACACTGAAGCTTTCTTT. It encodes CASSLVYSHSWMNTEAFF.